This TCR beta chain was sequenced during a study of human T cells and chemical hapten exposure. Whole-study context: Variation in per-sample TCR yields came mainly from small pooled library volume differences.

This clonotype occurred many times. Its antigen is still unknown. Sample time point: healthy volunteer bleed at 2 weeks. It was unfractionated whole blood from which total RNA was extracted. Study conclusions and caveats: TCRs above 1 in 1000 frequency stayed constant with DPC sensitization.

Attachment of unique molecular identifiers to individual cDNA molecules was performed in the library. TCRdb used MiXCR to reprocess the RACE reads, holding one entry per CDR3 protein. There are roughly 130,000 distinct CDR3 sequences in the sample; around 8.3% occur only once, and around 1.9% lies in the top ten. CDR1 is SQVTM, CDR2 ANQGSEA, per germline. The CDR3 covers 14 residues. V lost 4 bases to trimming and J lost 0 bases; unmatched junction nucleotides: 5. The genes are TRBV29-1 and TRBJ2-7; 8 nucleotides agree with TRBD1. The sample comprised whole blood. The source is a male donor in good health. Some clones in this sample may be carry-over from other donors' samples. The CDR3 region is CSVGGTGVSYEQYF. CDR3 coding DNA: TGCAGCGTTGGTGGGACAGGAGTCTCCTACGAGCAGTACTTC.